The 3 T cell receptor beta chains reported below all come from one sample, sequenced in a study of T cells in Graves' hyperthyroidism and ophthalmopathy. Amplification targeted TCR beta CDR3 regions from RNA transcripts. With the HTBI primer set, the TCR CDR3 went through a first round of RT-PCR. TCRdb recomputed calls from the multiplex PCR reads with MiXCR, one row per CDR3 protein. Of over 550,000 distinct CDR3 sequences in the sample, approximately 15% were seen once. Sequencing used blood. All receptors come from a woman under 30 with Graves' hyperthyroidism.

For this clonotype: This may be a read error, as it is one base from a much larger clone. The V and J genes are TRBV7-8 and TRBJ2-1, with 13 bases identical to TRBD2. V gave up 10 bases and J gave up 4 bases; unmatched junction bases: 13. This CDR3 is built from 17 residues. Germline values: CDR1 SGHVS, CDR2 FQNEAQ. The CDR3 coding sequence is TGTGCCAACAGACACGGACTAGCGGGGGTTCTATACAATGAGCAGTTCTTC. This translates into CANRHGLAGVLYNEQFF.

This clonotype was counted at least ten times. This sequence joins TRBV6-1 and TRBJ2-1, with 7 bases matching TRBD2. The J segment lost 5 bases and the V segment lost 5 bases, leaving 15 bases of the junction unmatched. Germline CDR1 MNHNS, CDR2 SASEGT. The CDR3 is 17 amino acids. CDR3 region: CASSYLPGLPRDNEQFF. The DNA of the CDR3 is TGTGCCAGCAGTTACTTACCGGGACTACCGCGCGACAATGAGCAGTTCTTC.

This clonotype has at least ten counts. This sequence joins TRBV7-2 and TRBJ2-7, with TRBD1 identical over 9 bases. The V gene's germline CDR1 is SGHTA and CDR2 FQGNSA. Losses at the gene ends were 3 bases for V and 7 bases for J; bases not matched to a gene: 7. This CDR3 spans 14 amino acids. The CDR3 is CASSLGVTGGEQYF. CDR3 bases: TGTGCCAGCAGCTTGGGGGTGACAGGGGGAGAGCAGTACTTC. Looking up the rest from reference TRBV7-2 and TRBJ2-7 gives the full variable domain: GAGVSQSPSNKVTEKGKDVELRCDPISGHTALYWYRQSLGQGLEFLIYFQGNSAPDKSGLPSDRFSAERTGGSVSTLTIQRTQQEDSAVYLCASSLGVTGGEQYFGPGTRLTVT.